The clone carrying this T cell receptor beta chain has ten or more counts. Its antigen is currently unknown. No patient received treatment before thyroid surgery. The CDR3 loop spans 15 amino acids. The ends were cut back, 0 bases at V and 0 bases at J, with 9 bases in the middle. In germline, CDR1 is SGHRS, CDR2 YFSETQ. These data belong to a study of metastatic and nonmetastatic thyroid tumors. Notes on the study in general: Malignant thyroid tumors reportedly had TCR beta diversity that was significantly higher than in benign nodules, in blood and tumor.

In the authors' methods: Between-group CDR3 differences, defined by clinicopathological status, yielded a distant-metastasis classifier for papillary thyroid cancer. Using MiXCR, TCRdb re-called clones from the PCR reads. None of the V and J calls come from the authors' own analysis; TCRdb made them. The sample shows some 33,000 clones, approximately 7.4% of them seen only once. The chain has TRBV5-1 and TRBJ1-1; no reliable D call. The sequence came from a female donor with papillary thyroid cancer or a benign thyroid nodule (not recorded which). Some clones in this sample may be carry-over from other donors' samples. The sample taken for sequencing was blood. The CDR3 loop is CASSLDPDVNTEAFF. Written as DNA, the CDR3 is TGCGCCAGCAGCTTGGACCCGGATGTGAACACTGAAGCTTTCTTT. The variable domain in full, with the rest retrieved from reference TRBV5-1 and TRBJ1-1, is KAGVTQTPRYLIKTRGQQVTLSCSPISGHRSVSWYQQTPGQGLQFLFEYFSETQRNKGNFPGRFSGRQFSNSRSEMNVSTLELGDSALYLCASSLDPDVNTEAFFGQGTRLTVV.